The 3 T cell receptor beta chains below come from one sample, sequenced in a study of blood T cell repertoires in COVID-19. Sequencing was performed with immunoSEQ multiplex PCR; in TCRdb, only in-frame clones are kept and a portion is missing. The table records roughly 120,000 clones, about 85% of them present only once. Input material: peripheral blood. These receptor sequences come from a middle-aged man with acute or convalescent COVID-19.

This chain connects TRBV7-2 to TRBJ2-3; 9 bases are a match to TRBD1. Germline lookup yields CDR1 SGHTA and CDR2 FQGNSA. This CDR3 has 17 residues. V shed 0 bases and J 4 bases; nucleotides not matched to a gene: 8. Written as DNA, the CDR3 is TGTGCCAGCAGCTTAGCCGGTACAGGGGGCGCAGCAGATACGCAGTATTTT. Translating gives CASSLAGTGGAADTQYF. Full variable domain (rest looked up from reference TRBV7-2 and TRBJ2-3): GAGVSQSPSNKVTEKGKDVELRCDPISGHTALYWYRQSLGQGLEFLIYFQGNSAPDKSGLPSDRFSAERTGGSVSTLTIQRTQQEDSAVYLCASSLAGTGGAADTQYFGPGTRLTVL.

Comment on this clone: The same CDR3 is also encoded by other DNA sequences in this sample. The rearrangement uses TRBV4-2 and TRBJ2-5; D not certain. V lost 1 base and J 5 bases, leaving 8 bases between the germline ends. Germline V gene sequence: CDR1 LGHNA, CDR2 YNFKEQ. The CDR3 is 13 amino acids. Written as DNA, the CDR3 is TGTGCCAGCAGCCAAGGGGCGTTGGAGACCCAGTACTTC. It encodes CASSQGALETQYF.

V and J are TRBV15 and TRBJ2-3; 9 positions agree with TRBD2. The CDR3 runs to 15 residues. Germline CDR1 reads LNHNV; CDR2 reads YYDKDF (reference sequence). V gave up 1 base and J gave up 1 base; unmatched junction bases: 0. CDR3 loop: CATSRGTSGTDTQYF. DNA for the CDR3: TGTGCCACCAGCAGAGGGACTAGCGGCACAGATACGCAGTATTTT.